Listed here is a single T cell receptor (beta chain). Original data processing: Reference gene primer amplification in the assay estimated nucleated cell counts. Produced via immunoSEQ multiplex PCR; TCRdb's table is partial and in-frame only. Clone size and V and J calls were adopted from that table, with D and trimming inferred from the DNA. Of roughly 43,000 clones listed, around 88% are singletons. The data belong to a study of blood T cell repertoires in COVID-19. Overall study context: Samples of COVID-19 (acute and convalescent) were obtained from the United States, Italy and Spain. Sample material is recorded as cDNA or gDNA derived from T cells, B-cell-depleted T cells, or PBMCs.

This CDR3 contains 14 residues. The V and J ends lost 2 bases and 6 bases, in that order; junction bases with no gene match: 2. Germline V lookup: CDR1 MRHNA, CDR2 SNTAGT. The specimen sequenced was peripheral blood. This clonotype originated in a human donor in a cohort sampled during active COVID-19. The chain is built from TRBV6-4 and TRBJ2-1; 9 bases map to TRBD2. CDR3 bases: TGTGCCAGCAGTGACGGGACTAGCTCCAATGAGCAGTTCTTC. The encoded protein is CASSDGTSSNEQFF.